In its sample, the clone carrying this T cell receptor (beta chain) was seen a few times. Its matching antigen is unknown. The sample belongs to a study of T cell repertoires in cytomegalovirus infection. CDR3 length equals 13 residues. Unmatched junction bases numbered 1, after V lost 3 bases and J lost 6 bases. From the reads, TCRdb called clonotypes with MiXCR, one entry per CDR3 protein. The sample records approximately 120,000 distinct CDR3 sequences, 32% being singletons. The chain combines TRBV12-3 or TRBV12-4 with TRBJ2-2, with 7 bases matching TRBD2. Here the sequenced sample was CD8+ T cells from cultured PBMCs, taken from culture after CMV antigen stimulation. The clonotype originates from a human donor in good health (CMV status not recorded). Some clones in this sample may be carry-over from other donors' samples. The CDR3 nucleotides read TGTGCCAGCAGTTTTGCGGGGGCCGGGGAGCTGTTTTTT. As protein: CASSFAGAGELFF.